The clone carrying this T cell receptor beta chain was recorded at least ten times. Germline CDR1 is SQVTM and CDR2 is ANQGSEA. Trimming cost V 6 bases and J 7 bases, with 16 bases left between them. The CDR3 covers 13 residues. The sample comes from a study of response to subunit inactivated influenza vaccine. Using its own MiXCR run on the RT-PCR reads, TCRdb lists one record per CDR3 protein. The repertoire holds about 540,000 distinct CDR3 sequences, with approximately 20% as singletons. Separately, the same data were catalogued under a study of T cells expressing NK-cell markers. From that second work: What made the TCR beta cDNA was 5'RACE template switching with UMIs.

This receptor was obtained from a man in his forties or fifties who received an inactivated influenza vaccine. The V and J genes are TRBV29-1 and TRBJ2-1, with D perhaps given as TRBD1 or TRBD2 (5 bases each). The sample in question was CD4+ T cells sorted from PBMCs, obtained 11 to 12 days after vaccination. The CDR3 DNA is TGCAGCGTCGACAGTGTTTGGGGGAATGAGCAGTTCTTC. As protein: CSVDSVWGNEQFF.